Listed here are 20 T cell receptor beta chains from one sample, sequenced in a study of CD8+CD57+ T cells in acquired aplastic anemia. Profiles of TCR beta VDJ and CDR3 were generated from a genomic DNA template. Via MiXCR, TCRdb re-called the reads, giving one row per CDR3 protein. Among tens of thousands of distinct CDR3 sequences, about half were seen once, and the ten largest hold approximately 62%. The source material was sorted CD4+, CD8+, or CD8+CD57+ T cells (not recorded which) from PBMCs. The source of these receptors is a human donor in good health, serving as a control.

This clonotype has at least ten counts. The chain employs TRBV25-1 and TRBJ1-2; TRBD1 is a possible D gene (6 bases). Germline V gene lookup returns CDR1 MGHDK and CDR2 SYGVNS. The CDR3 runs to 13 residues. Trimming removed 3 bases from V and 8 bases from J, with 13 bases in between. The CDR3 loop reads CASSDGGGHGYTF. CDR3 coding DNA: TGTGCCAGCAGTGATGGGGGGGGCCACGGCTACACCTTC.

Many counts were recorded for this clonotype. The CDR3 nucleotides read TGTGCCAGTAGTATGTCTCTCCCCCACTACCAATTGACCGGGGAGCTGTTTTTT. It translates to CASSMSLPHYQLTGELFF. This chain connects TRBV19 to TRBJ2-2; D unresolved. The germline V and J ends were trimmed by 3 bases and 5 bases, with 22 bases remaining between them. Germline V gene sequence: CDR1 LNHDA, CDR2 SQIVND (reference sequence). There are 18 residues in the CDR3.

This chain connects TRBV11-1 to TRBJ1-1, with a tentative D call TRBD1 (6 bases). V was shortened by 4 bases and J by 3 bases, with 21 bases between the two germline ends. Per the germline V gene, CDR1 is SGHAT and CDR2 is FQDESV (reference sequence). The CDR3 spans 17 residues. The CDR3 DNA reads as TGTGCCAGCAGCTCGGTGGGGCGCGGACAGTCAGACACTGAAGCTTTCTTT. Its translation: CASSSVGRGQSDTEAFF. The variable domain in full, completed from reference TRBV11-1 and TRBJ1-1, reads EAEVAQSPRYKITEKSQAVAFWCDPISGHATLYWYRQILGQGPELLVQFQDESVVDDSQLPKDRFSAERLKGVDSTLKIQPAELGDSAMYLCASSSVGRGQSDTEAFFGQGTRLTVV.

This chain connects TRBV20-1 to TRBJ2-7; 7 positions agree with TRBD1. V lost 0 bases and J lost 5; bases outside the gene matches: 4. The V gene's germline CDR1 is DFQATT and CDR2 SNEGSKA (reference sequence). The CDR3 loop spans 13 amino acids. This CDR3 reads CSARDRGTHEQYF. CDR3 coding DNA: TGCAGTGCTAGAGACAGGGGGACCCACGAGCAGTACTTC.

The chain couples TRBV29-1 to TRBJ1-1; D not resolved. With 3 bases removed from V and 3 bases from J, the gap between germline ends came to 8 bases. CDR1 SQVTM and CDR2 ANQGSEA come from the germline V gene. The CDR3 runs 12 residues. Here the CDR3 reads CSVDLRDTEAFF. Written as DNA, the CDR3 is TGCAGCGTTGACTTGCGGGACACTGAAGCTTTCTTT.

The chain recombines TRBV7-8 with TRBJ2-7; possible D gene TRBD2, 6 bases. The CDR3 is 14 residues long. Deletions cut 4 bases from V and 5 bases from J, with 15 bases between. Germline values: CDR1 SGHVS, CDR2 FQNEAQ. CDR3 residues: CASSSGELNNEQYF. The CDR3 nucleotides read TGTGCCAGCAGCTCGGGGGAGCTGAACAACGAGCAGTACTTC.

The chain links TRBV24-1 to TRBJ1-2; a possible D gene is TRBD1 (5 bases). The CDR3 contains 16 residues. Germline loops: CDR1 KGHDR, CDR2 SFDVKD. Trimming took off 2 bases at V and 7 bases at J, with 19 bases between the two ends. For the CDR3, the DNA is TGTGCCACCAGTGATTCAACCGGGGAGGGGATAGGTGGCTACACCTTC. Translation: CATSDSTGEGIGGYTF.

The chain employs TRBV24-1 and TRBJ1-6; tentatively, D is TRBD1 (6 bases). The CDR3 is made up of 16 amino acids. Germline V lookup: CDR1 KGHDR, CDR2 SFDVKD. V was cut by 6 bases and J by 1 base, with 12 bases left in between. Written as DNA, the CDR3 is TGTGCCACCAGTTTACAGGGAAGGTCCTATAATTCACCCCTCCACTTT. Translating it yields CATSLQGRSYNSPLHF.

In this sample, this clonotype turned up many times. V gene TRBV30 combines with J gene TRBJ2-7; TRBD1 matches at 10 bases. V lost 2 bases to trimming and J lost 5 bases; unmatched junction nucleotides: 6. CDR1 is GTSNPN, CDR2 SVGIG, per germline (reference sequence). The length of the CDR3 is 14 residues. In DNA, the CDR3 is TGTGCCTGGAGTCCGGGACAGGGGAGCCACGAGCAGTACTTC. This codes for CAWSPGQGSHEQYF.

The V call is TRBV10-3, the J call TRBJ2-7, with TRBD1 matching over 9 bases. Germline V lookup: CDR1 ENHRY, CDR2 SYGVKD. CDR3 length: 13 amino acids. J gave up 4 bases and V 5 bases, and 3 bases lay outside the gene matches. The CDR3: CAISWTGDYEQYF. In DNA form, the CDR3 reads TGTGCCATCAGTTGGACAGGGGATTACGAGCAGTACTTC.

Concerning this clonotype: One base away lies a much larger clone, so this may be a sequencing read error. The chain employs TRBV29-1 and TRBJ2-7, with 10 bases lining up with TRBD1. This CDR3 comprises 14 residues. The V segment lost 6 bases and the J segment 3 bases; nucleotides outside the gene matches: 8. Per germline, CDR1 SQVTM and CDR2 ANQGSEA. CDR3 sequence reads: CSVAGTGVFYEQYF. In nucleotides, the CDR3 is TGCAGCGTGGCCGGGACAGGGGTCTTCTACGAGCAGTACTTC.

This clonotype was observed a handful of times. This chain uses TRBV5-1 with TRBJ2-1; D remains unclear. Germline CDR1 reads SGHRS; CDR2 reads YFSETQ. V was pared by 4 bases and J by 8 bases, with 16 bases between. This CDR3 region has 14 residues. The CDR3 sequence is CASSPGPGHDEQFF. In DNA, the CDR3 is TGCGCCAGCAGCCCAGGACCCGGGCACGATGAGCAGTTCTTC.

This clonotype was counted at least ten times. CDR3 DNA: TGTGCCAGCAGCCCGGAGGGGCGCGTCACTGAAGCTTTCTTT. Translated, it gives CASSPEGRVTEAFF. This chain joins TRBV7-9 and TRBJ1-1, with a tentative D call TRBD1 (5 bases). Deletions cut 5 bases from V and 4 bases from J, with 14 bases between. This CDR3 spans 14 amino acids. Germline CDR1 and CDR2: SEHNR and FQNEAQ (reference sequence).

This clonotype was recorded at least ten times. The chain carries TRBV7-9 and TRBJ2-5; no definite D call. CDR1 is SEHNR and CDR2 is FQNEAQ in the germline V gene (reference sequence). Trimming shortened V by 7 bases and J by 5 bases, and 11 bases separated the two germline ends. CDR3 length: 12 amino acids. The CDR3 here is CASTQPMETQYF. CDR3 DNA sequence: TGTGCCAGCACCCAGCCAATGGAGACCCAGTACTTC.

The rearrangement links TRBV30 to TRBJ1-5; D gene ambiguous. Germline values: CDR1 GTSNPN, CDR2 SVGIG (reference sequence). This CDR3 has 13 residues. The V end was cut by 3 bases, the J end by 7 bases, with 13 bases between. The CDR3 loop is CAWSESGRQPQHF. CDR3 in DNA: TGTGCCTGGAGCGAGAGTGGGAGGCAGCCCCAGCATTTT.

The rearrangement uses TRBV24-1 and TRBJ2-5; possible D gene TRBD1, 6 bases. This CDR3 comprises 14 residues. Germline V gene lookup returns CDR1 KGHDR and CDR2 SFDVKD. CDR3 in DNA: TGTGCTCACCGGACAGCCGTCCAGTCCGAGACCCAGTACTTC. This sequence encodes CAHRTAVQSETQYF.

The chain uses TRBV24-1 and TRBJ2-3, with TRBD1 as a possible D gene (6 bases). V shed 9 bases and J shed 0 bases, with 9 bases lying between them. The CDR3 is 13 residues long. The germline CDR1 and CDR2 sequences are KGHDR and SFDVKD. The CDR3 DNA reads as TGTGCCACCGCCGGACAGAGCACAGATACGCAGTATTTT. It yields the protein CATAGQSTDTQYF.

This clonotype was observed a handful of times. V is TRBV11-1 and J is TRBJ2-7, with TRBD2 matching over 9 bases. CDR1 and CDR2 from the germline V gene are SGHAT and FQDESV (reference sequence). The length of the CDR3 is 16 residues. Unmatched junction bases numbered 11, after V lost 2 bases and J lost 6 bases. CDR3 sequence reads: CASSLPTAGGPPEQYF. DNA for the CDR3: TGTGCCAGCAGCTTACCCACGGCGGGAGGGCCACCCGAGCAGTACTTC. Looking up the rest from reference TRBV11-1 and TRBJ2-7 gives the full variable domain: EAEVAQSPRYKITEKSQAVAFWCDPISGHATLYWYRQILGQGPELLVQFQDESVVDDSQLPKDRFSAERLKGVDSTLKIQPAELGDSAMYLCASSLPTAGGPPEQYFGPGTRLTVT.

This clonotype has at least ten counts. The V gene is TRBV7-9, the J gene TRBJ1-2; D not certain. This CDR3 is 13 amino acids long. With 4 bases removed from V and 4 bases from J, the gap between germline ends came to 10 bases. Germline lookup yields CDR1 SEHNR and CDR2 FQNEAQ (reference sequence). CDR3 nucleotide sequence: TGTGCCAGCAGCTCCGGACCCGGCTATGGCTACACCTTC. Translating gives CASSSGPGYGYTF.

In its sample, this clonotype was seen once. The CDR3 carries no conserved terminal phenylalanine or tryptophan, so it likely arises from a read error. The chain links TRBV20-1 to TRBJ1-5, with TRBD1 matching over 8 bases. Germline V gene lookup returns CDR1 DFQATT and CDR2 SNEGSKA (reference sequence). This CDR3 has 14 amino acids. The V gene end was trimmed by 4 bases and the J gene end by 7 bases; junction bases not matched to a gene: 9. In DNA, the CDR3 is TGCAGTGCTAACGGACAGGGAGCATGGCAGCCCCAGCATCTT. It codes for CSANGQGAWQPQHL.